One and the same sample provided the 18 T cell receptor beta chains below, sequenced in a study of T cell repertoires in ileal Crohn's disease. Using immunoSEQ multiplex PCR, the repertoire was profiled, and TCRdb retains in-frame clones only, with some absent. The sample lists some 14,000 clones, around 78% occurring once. Time point defined: neoterminal ileum biopsy at postoperative endoscopy, about 6 months after surgery. Sequenced input: ileal tissue. The receptors stem from an adult with Crohn's disease.

J is TRBJ2-3 and V is TRBV7-8; 9 bases match TRBD2. The V gene end was trimmed by 0 bases and the J gene end by 4 bases; junction bases not matched to a gene: 5. The CDR3 has 16 residues. Germline CDR1 is SGHVS and CDR2 is FQNEAQ. CDR3 region: CASSLAGLAGSDTQYF. CDR3 nucleotide sequence: TGTGCCAGCAGCTTAGCAGGGCTAGCGGGATCAGATACGCAGTATTTT.

This chain uses TRBV11-1 with TRBJ1-1, with 9 bases matching TRBD1. CDR1 and CDR2 (germline): SGHAT, FQDESV (reference sequence). V trimming: 3 bases; J trimming: 4 bases; junction bases outside the gene matches: 12. The CDR3 is 17 amino acids. The DNA of the CDR3 is TGTGCCAGCAGCTTCGGATTACAGGGGGCGAAGGGCACTGAAGCTTTCTTT. Its protein is CASSFGLQGAKGTEAFF.

This clone occurred a few times. This chain connects TRBV5-4 to TRBJ2-7, with D uncertain. Trimming took 3 bases from V and 5 from J, leaving 6 bases between them. CDR1 and CDR2 (germline): SGHNT, YYREEE (reference sequence). The CDR3 spans 11 residues. CDR3: CASSSDHEQYF. The CDR3 DNA sequence: TGTGCCAGCAGCTCGGACCACGAGCAGTACTTC.

This clone came up a few times. V and J are TRBV4-2 and TRBJ2-7; 7 nucleotides align to TRBD1. V was pared by 5 bases and J by 5 bases, with 9 bases of the junction left unmatched. This CDR3 region has 14 residues. Germline V gene data show CDR1 as LGHNA and CDR2 as YNFKEQ. The CDR3 sequence is CASSNEGQFDEQYF. The DNA of the CDR3 is TGTGCCAGCAGCAATGAGGGACAGTTCGACGAGCAGTACTTC.

This clone was detected only a few times. Distinct nucleotide sequences in the sample also encode this CDR3. V is TRBV4-3 and J is TRBJ2-6; D possibly uses TRBD1 or TRBD2 (5 bases each). Trimming removed 0 bases from V and 4 bases from J, with 10 bases in between. From germline, CDR1 is LGHNA and CDR2 YSLEER. The CDR3 totals 16 residues. Here the CDR3 reads CASSQEWGSGANVLTF. The CDR3 DNA reads as TGCGCCAGCAGCCAAGAATGGGGGTCGGGGGCCAACGTCCTGACTTTC.

This clone was recorded a few times. J is TRBJ1-3 and V is TRBV18; no clear D. Looked up from germline, CDR1 is KGHSH and CDR2 is LQKENI. Trimming left V 1 base short and J 3 bases short, with 7 bases between. The CDR3 covers 14 residues. DNA of the CDR3: TGTGCCAGCTCACCACTAACGGGTGGAAACACCATATATTTT. Its protein is CASSPLTGGNTIYF.

The chain joins TRBV7-2 to TRBJ1-5; the match to TRBD1 covers 7 bases. CDR1 and CDR2 from the germline V gene are SGHTA and FQGNSA. Trimming removed 4 bases from V and 6 bases from J; junction bases left unmatched: 9. This CDR3 is 15 amino acids long. The CDR3: CASSSRTGSGQPQHF. Written as DNA, the CDR3 is TGTGCCAGCAGCTCACGGACAGGTTCGGGTCAGCCCCAGCATTTT. The full variable domain, with the rest looked up from reference TRBV7-2 and TRBJ1-5, is GAGVSQSPSNKVTEKGKDVELRCDPISGHTALYWYRQSLGQGLEFLIYFQGNSAPDKSGLPSDRFSAERTGGSVSTLTIQRTQQEDSAVYLCASSSRTGSGQPQHFGDGTRLSIL.

The J gene is TRBJ2-7, the V gene TRBV19; 8 bases fit TRBD1. The CDR3 is 14 residues long. J gave up 2 bases and V 4 bases, and 4 bases lay outside the gene matches. The germline CDR1 and CDR2 sequences are LNHDA and SQIVND (reference sequence). CDR3: CASSRQGNPYEQYF. In DNA, the CDR3 is TGTGCCAGTAGTAGACAGGGGAACCCCTACGAGCAGTACTTC.

Only one count was recorded for this clone. The genes are TRBV20-1 and TRBJ2-5; D gene uncertain. Germline assignment: CDR1 DFQATT and CDR2 SNEGSKA (reference sequence). The CDR3 runs 11 residues. V was cut by 0 bases and J by 5 bases, with 4 bases left in between. CDR3 residues: CSARDWETQYF. Written as DNA, the CDR3 is TGCAGTGCTAGAGACTGGGAGACCCAGTACTTC.

This clone has a single count. V usage is TRBV6-5 and J usage is TRBJ1-6, with D perhaps TRBD1 (6 bases). The CDR3 has 16 residues. Germline V lookup: CDR1 MNHEY, CDR2 SVGAGI. V was shortened by 4 bases and J by 0 bases, with 10 bases between the two germline ends. This CDR3 is CASSSPDSSYNSPLHF. The CDR3 coding sequence is TGTGCCAGCAGTTCCCCGGACAGCTCCTATAATTCACCCCTCCACTTT.

The J gene is TRBJ2-7, the V gene TRBV11-3; 8 bases are shared with TRBD1. The CDR3 contains 14 residues. Germline CDR1 is SGHNT and CDR2 is YENEEA. Trimming cost V 5 bases and J 2 bases; bases outside gene matches: 5. CDR3 loop: CASSGGQGPYEQYF. The CDR3 nucleotides read TGTGCCAGCAGCGGCGGACAGGGCCCCTACGAGCAGTACTTC. The full variable domain, rest sourced from reference TRBV11-3 and TRBJ2-7, is EAGVVQSPRYKIIEKKQPVAFWCNPISGHNTLYWYLQNLGQGPELLIRYENEEAVDDSQLPKDRFSAERLKGVDSTLKIQPAELGDSAVYLCASSGGQGPYEQYFGPGTRLTVT.

V is TRBV4-3 and J is TRBJ1-2, with 9 bases lining up with TRBD1. Germline CDR1 is LGHNA and CDR2 is YSLEER. J was trimmed by 1 base and V by 5 bases; bases with no gene match: 5. This CDR3 has 15 residues. CDR3 bases: TGCGCCAGCAGCGTTTGGGGACAGGGTAACTATGGCTACACCTTC. It encodes CASSVWGQGNYGYTF.

This chain connects TRBV6-6 to TRBJ1-5; TRBD1 is a possible D gene (5 bases). The CDR3 runs to 14 residues. V was trimmed by 6 bases and J by 5 bases, leaving 14 bases between them. Germline values: CDR1 MNHNY, CDR2 SVGAGI (reference sequence). The CDR3 region has the DNA TGTGCCAGCAGCGATCAGCAGGGATATCAGCCCCAGCATTTT. It encodes CASSDQQGYQPQHF.

This rearrangement joins TRBV29-1 to TRBJ2-6; the D gene is possibly TRBD1 (6 bases). Trimming removed 5 bases at V and 0 bases at J, with 8 bases between. This CDR3 is built from 14 residues. Germline V lookup: CDR1 SQVTM, CDR2 ANQGSEA. DNA for the CDR3: TGCAGCGTTACAGGGATCTCTGGGGCCAACGTCCTGACTTTC. This gives the protein CSVTGISGANVLTF.

The V call is TRBV19, the J call TRBJ1-1; possibly TRBD1 for D (6 bases). The V gene's germline CDR1 is LNHDA and CDR2 SQIVND (reference sequence). Trimming cost V 3 bases and J 10 bases, with 18 bases left between them. The CDR3 is 14 amino acids. The CDR3 nucleotides read TGTGCCAGTAGTATTAAGGGGGGCGACGTTGGAGCTTTCTTT. Its protein product is CASSIKGGDVGAFF.

The J gene is TRBJ1-1, the V gene TRBV6-4; D possibly corresponds to TRBD1 (5 bases). Germline CDR1 is MRHNA and CDR2 is SNTAGT. This CDR3 has 13 amino acids. Trimming took off 2 bases at V and 6 bases at J, with 10 bases between the two ends. The CDR3 region has the DNA TGTGCCAGCAGTGACCAGGGTGGGGCTGAAGCTTTCTTT. Translating it yields CASSDQGGAEAFF.

This clone turned up a few times. The genes are TRBV29-1 and TRBJ2-5; 7 bases align to TRBD2. J lost 5 bases, V lost 6 bases, and 6 bases had no gene match. CDR1 and CDR2 from the germline V gene are SQVTM and ANQGSEA. The CDR3 covers 12 residues. The CDR3: CSVTGGGETQYF. CDR3 coding DNA: TGCAGCGTGACCGGGGGAGGGGAGACCCAGTACTTC.

The genes are TRBV9 and TRBJ2-7; TRBD2 matches 9 bases. The CDR3 extends over 15 amino acids. V was pared by 0 bases and J by 4 bases, with 5 bases of the junction left unmatched. The germline gives CDR1 SGDLS, CDR2 YYNGEE. The CDR3 DNA sequence: TGTGCCAGCAGCGTAGCTAATGGACTAGCGTACGAGCAGTACTTC. This sequence encodes CASSVANGLAYEQYF.